Each of the 30 T cell receptor beta chains below was sequenced from the same sample in a study of early T cells in non-severe SARS-CoV-2 infection (dated by TCRdb to the early 2020s). Library construction relied on 5' RACE. The listed sequencing device is NextSeq 500. TCRdb reanalyzed the raw reads on its own, using fastp at Q25 for trimming and MiXCR for clone calling, and kept in-frame beta chains. Identical CDR3 proteins give one entry, which carries the most common genes and DNA. The sample profile shows about 49,000 distinct CDR3 sequences; under 7% of them were found once. Approximately 2.8% of the sample is taken by the ten largest. Sample: whole blood, taken at baseline. All receptors come from an adult who was a healthcare worker with PCR-confirmed SARS-CoV-2 infection or an uninfected control (not recorded which).

This clonotype was counted between two and nine times. The J gene is TRBJ1-2, the V gene TRBV7-9; D is possibly TRBD1 (5 bases). CDR3 length: 14 residues. The germline V and J ends were trimmed by 2 bases and 2 bases, with 9 bases remaining between them. Germline V lookup: CDR1 SEHNR, CDR2 FQNEAQ (reference sequence). The CDR3 DNA sequence: TGTGCCAGCAGCTTACCGACAGAAAACTATGGCTACACCTTC. The encoded protein is CASSLPTENYGYTF.

This clonotype showed up many times. This chain joins TRBV20-1 and TRBJ1-1; no clear D gene. Trimming took 0 bases from V and 6 from J, leaving 14 bases between them. Germline CDR1 is DFQATT and CDR2 is SNEGSKA (reference sequence). The CDR3 totals 14 residues. CDR3 bases: TGCAGTGCTAGAGATCTTGACCCTGGGCCTGAAGCTTTCTTT. This sequence encodes CSARDLDPGPEAFF.

This clonotype was observed many times. This sequence joins TRBV10-2 and TRBJ1-2, with D hard to call. V lost 2 bases to trimming and J lost 1 base, with 11 bases between them. CDR3 length: 15 residues. CDR1 WSHSY and CDR2 SAAADI come from the germline V gene. CDR3 nucleotide sequence: TGCGCCAGCAGTGAGCCGACCCCCCGTAACTATGGCTACACCTTC. This encodes CASSEPTPRNYGYTF.

There are many counts of this clonotype. For the CDR3, the DNA is TGTGCTAGTGGTCCCTATGAGGAGGGGCGGTACCAAGAGACCCAGTACTTC. Its translation is CASGPYEEGRYQETQYF. The chain links TRBV12-5 to TRBJ2-5, with D possibly matching TRBD2 (6 bases). Between the trimmed V and J ends, which lost 5 bases and 0 bases, there was a span of 19 bases. The CDR3 loop spans 17 amino acids. From germline, CDR1 is LGHNT and CDR2 FRNRAP.

This clonotype was found many times. The rearrangement links TRBV4-2 to TRBJ2-7, with 8 bases aligning to TRBD2. V lost 1 base to trimming and J lost 3 bases; unmatched junction nucleotides: 8. The germline gives CDR1 LGHNA, CDR2 YNFKEQ. This CDR3 has 16 amino acids. The CDR3 region has the DNA TGTGCCAGCAGCCAAGGGAGTAGCGGGGTTAACTACGAGCAGTACTTC. The encoded protein is CASSQGSSGVNYEQYF.

This clonotype was detected ten times or more. This chain connects TRBV7-2 to TRBJ1-5; D may be TRBD1 (5 bases). From germline, CDR1 is SGHTA and CDR2 FQGNSA. The ends were cut back, 4 bases at V and 4 bases at J, with 14 bases in the middle. CDR3 length equals 15 residues. The CDR3 DNA reads TGTGCCAGCAGCTCCTCCGGGACGGCGAATCAGCCCCAGCATTTT. Its protein product is CASSSSGTANQPQHF.

This clonotype was seen a few times. The chain combines TRBV6-1 with TRBJ1-2; TRBD1 is a possible D gene (6 bases). CDR1 is MNHNS and CDR2 is SASEGT in the germline V gene. V lost 6 bases to trimming and J lost 4 bases, with 15 bases between them. CDR3 size: 14 residues. The CDR3, as DNA: TGTGCCAGCAGAGTAGGGGGAAGGAGCTATGGCTACACCTTC. Translating gives CASRVGGRSYGYTF.

This clonotype was counted ten times or more. V and J are TRBV14 and TRBJ2-1; D is possibly TRBD2 (6 bases). This CDR3 is 13 amino acids long. V lost 7 bases to trimming and J lost 4 bases, with 11 bases between them. Looked up from germline, CDR1 is SGHDN and CDR2 is FVKESK. In DNA form, the CDR3 reads TGTGCCAGCATGGGGACTCCTTACAATGAGCAGTTCTTC. Its translation is CASMGTPYNEQFF.

The V gene is TRBV11-2, the J gene TRBJ2-5; D is ambiguous. V lost 0 bases and J 2 bases, leaving 19 bases between the germline ends. CDR1 SGHAT and CDR2 FQNNGV come from the germline V gene. This CDR3 has 18 amino acids. The CDR3: CASSLDLSGRSSQETQYF. CDR3 nucleotides: TGTGCCAGCAGCTTAGATCTTTCAGGCCGATCCTCTCAAGAGACCCAGTACTTC. The full variable domain, with the rest looked up from reference TRBV11-2 and TRBJ2-5, is EAGVAQSPRYKIIEKRQSVAFWCNPISGHATLYWYQQILGQGPKLLIQFQNNGVVDDSQLPKDRFSAERLKGVDSTLKIQPAKLEDSAVYLCASSLDLSGRSSQETQYFGPGTRLLVL.

This clonotype was picked up a small number of times. V is TRBV5-1 and J is TRBJ2-2, with no clear D. CDR3 size: 13 residues. The germline V gene encodes CDR1 SGHRS and CDR2 YFSETQ. Trimming cost V 1 base and J 4 bases, with 5 bases left between them. In DNA, the CDR3 is TGCGCCAGCAGCTTGACCCCCACCGGGGAGCTGTTTTTT. Amino acid sequence: CASSLTPTGELFF.

This clonotype was counted at least ten times. The J gene is TRBJ2-3, the V gene TRBV5-5, with 13 bases fitting TRBD2. CDR1 SGHKS and CDR2 YYEKEE come from the germline V gene (reference sequence). J gave up 6 bases and V 4 bases, and 2 bases lay outside the gene matches. The CDR3 runs to 14 residues. CDR3 amino acids: CASSTSGGADTQYF. The CDR3 DNA is TGTGCCAGCAGCACTAGCGGGGGGGCGGATACGCAGTATTTT.

This clonotype came up many times. This sequence joins TRBV7-8 and TRBJ1-2; 7 bases map to TRBD1. Trimming cost V 5 bases and J 2 bases; bases outside gene matches: 5. CDR3 size: 14 residues. Germline V gives CDR1 SGHVS, CDR2 FQNEAQ. CDR3 loop: CASSLRTGNYGYTF. In nucleotides, the CDR3 is TGTGCCAGCAGCCTGCGGACAGGCAACTATGGCTACACCTTC.

This clonotype has ten or more counts. This chain links TRBV7-2 with TRBJ1-5; TRBD1 is a possible D gene (5 bases). The CDR3 has 15 residues. Trimming took off 3 bases at V and 7 bases at J, with 16 bases between the two ends. Germline CDR1 reads SGHTA; CDR2 reads FQGNSA. The CDR3 nucleotides read TGTGCCAGCAGCTTGGGGGATACGGTAGCGCAGCCCCAGCATTTT. It specifies CASSLGDTVAQPQHF.

This clonotype was picked up many times. The rearrangement uses TRBV11-2 and TRBJ2-7; D is perhaps TRBD1 or TRBD2 (5 bases each). CDR3 length: 14 residues. The germline CDR1 and CDR2 sequences are SGHAT and FQNNGV. V was pared by 5 bases and J by 5 bases, with 16 bases between. The CDR3 is CASSLSGAKNEQYF. CDR3 DNA: TGTGCCAGCAGCCTCTCCGGGGCGAAAAACGAGCAGTACTTC.

This clonotype was seen ten or more times. The rearrangement joins TRBV11-3 to TRBJ2-7; 7 nucleotides line up with TRBD1. V shed 5 bases, J shed 7 bases, and the junction held 14 bases outside the gene matches. The CDR3 covers 15 residues. Germline V lookup: CDR1 SGHNT, CDR2 YENEEA. The CDR3 DNA sequence: TGTGCCAGCAGCCCGAGACAGGGACCAACGGGGGAGCAGTACTTC. This encodes CASSPRQGPTGEQYF.

This clonotype came up a few times. J is TRBJ1-1 and V is TRBV5-1; D is unclear. CDR3 size: 13 residues. CDR1 SGHRS and CDR2 YFSETQ come from the germline V gene. Trimming pared 4 bases from V and 4 bases from J, leaving 11 bases between. This chain's CDR3 is CASSGLIGTEAFF. The CDR3 DNA reads as TGCGCCAGCAGCGGGCTTATAGGCACTGAAGCTTTCTTT.

This clonotype was seen many times. The V and J genes are TRBV12-3 or TRBV12-4 and TRBJ1-1; TRBD1 matches at 9 bases. The CDR3 has 14 residues. The V gene end was trimmed by 8 bases and the J gene end by 6 bases; junction bases not matched to a gene: 10. CDR3 sequence: CASGGTGYFAEAFF. The CDR3 DNA reads TGTGCCAGCGGCGGGACAGGGTATTTCGCTGAAGCTTTCTTT.

Concerning this clonotype itself: This clone may be a read error of a much larger clone one base away. This chain links TRBV11-3 with TRBJ2-1; D uncertain. The CDR3 is 14 amino acids. Per the germline V gene, CDR1 is SGHNT and CDR2 is YENEEA. DNA for the CDR3: TGTGCCAGCAGCTTAGAACCGCAGTACGCTGAGCAGATCTTC. Translated: CASSLEPQYAEQIF.

This clonotype has ten or more counts. The junction departs from germline at one end; a sequencing error may be responsible. The rearrangement joins TRBV7-7 to TRBJ2-7; 7 positions agree with TRBD2. The CDR3 is 14 amino acids. Germline V CDR1 and CDR2: SSHAT, FNYEAQ (reference sequence). The CDR3 nucleotides are TGTGCTAGCAGCTTAGGACTAGAGGCCTACGAGCAGTACTTC. Translated, it gives CASSLGLEAYEQYF.

Many counts were recorded for this clonotype. V usage is TRBV19 and J usage is TRBJ2-6; no reliable D call. V lost 0 bases and J lost 2, with 8 bases in between. This CDR3 comprises 16 residues. The germline gives CDR1 LNHDA, CDR2 SQIVND (reference sequence). The CDR3 coding sequence is TGTGCCAGTAGTATAGAGGGCCGGGCTGGGGCCAACGTCCTGACTTTC. It yields the protein CASSIEGRAGANVLTF.

This clonotype was counted at least ten times. The chain joins TRBV5-1 to TRBJ2-7; possibly TRBD1 or TRBD2 for D (5 bases each). Trimming cost V 0 bases and J 2 bases, with 12 bases left between them. From germline, CDR1 is SGHRS and CDR2 YFSETQ. The CDR3 length is 15 residues. The CDR3 bases are TGCGCCAGCAGCTTGGCCGTATCGGGACCCTACGAGCAGTACTTC. This sequence encodes CASSLAVSGPYEQYF.

In its sample, this clonotype was seen many times. The CDR3 protein is CASSYSTGRETQYF. In DNA form, the CDR3 reads TGTGCCAGCAGTTACTCTACAGGGAGGGAGACCCAGTACTTC. J is TRBJ2-5 and V is TRBV6-5; D may be TRBD1 or TRBD2 (6 bases each). This CDR3 has 14 residues. The germline gives CDR1 MNHEY, CDR2 SVGAGI. Trimming stripped 0 bases from V and 5 bases from J, with 10 bases between.

This clonotype has ten or more counts. The gene calls are TRBV5-6 and TRBJ1-2; TRBD1 matches at 7 bases. With V trimmed by 1 base and J by 8 bases, 5 bases remained unmatched. Germline V lookup: CDR1 SGHDT, CDR2 YYEEEE. The CDR3 totals 13 residues. The CDR3 protein is CASSLKGAEGYTF. CDR3 in DNA: TGTGCCAGCAGCTTGAAGGGGGCAGAGGGCTACACCTTC.

This chain joins TRBV6-2 or TRBV6-3 and TRBJ2-5, with D maybe TRBD2 (6 bases). This CDR3 contains 14 residues. Germline V gene lookup returns CDR1 MNHEY and CDR2 SVGEGT. Trimming stripped 7 bases from V and 5 bases from J, with 17 bases between. This chain's CDR3 is CASIPRGNRETQYF. The DNA of the CDR3 is TGTGCCAGCATCCCTCGGGGGAATCGCGAGACCCAGTACTTC.

This clonotype has a count of ten or more. CDR3: CASSSGTSGGTITDTQYF. DNA for the CDR3: TGTGCCAGCAGCTCCGGGACTAGCGGGGGGACCATCACAGATACGCAGTATTTT. The chain is built from TRBV7-2 and TRBJ2-3, with 15 bases lining up with TRBD2. The CDR3 runs to 18 residues. From germline, CDR1 is SGHTA and CDR2 FQGNSA. Germline trimming cut 4 bases from V and 2 bases from J; bases unmatched to any gene: 7.

There are many counts of this clonotype. V and J are TRBV19 and TRBJ2-2, with a possible D match to TRBD2 (6 bases). This CDR3 contains 14 residues. The ends were cut back, 3 bases at V and 9 bases at J, with 14 bases in the middle. Germline V gene lookup returns CDR1 LNHDA and CDR2 SQIVND (reference sequence). In DNA, the CDR3 is TGTGCCAGTAGTATTGGGAGGCGGTCGTGGGAGCTGTTTTTT. It translates to CASSIGRRSWELFF. The full variable domain, in which reference TRBV19 and TRBJ2-2 provide the parts outside the CDR3, is DGGITQSPKYLFRKEGQNVTLSCEQNLNHDAMYWYRQDPGQGLRLIYYSQIVNDFQKGDIAEGYSVSREKKESFPLTVTSAQKNPTAFYLCASSIGRRSWELFFGEGSRLTVL.

This clonotype was counted between two and nine times. V usage is TRBV7-2 and J usage is TRBJ1-5; D is ambiguous. Germline V gene data show CDR1 as SGHTA and CDR2 as FQGNSA. The CDR3 covers 15 residues. The ends were cut back, 1 base at V and 1 base at J, with 8 bases in the middle. The CDR3 DNA follows: TGTGCCAGCAGCTTAGTGGGCTTCAGCAATCAGCCCCAGCATTTT. The encoded protein is CASSLVGFSNQPQHF.

This chain joins TRBV7-3 and TRBJ2-3; weak D call: TRBD2 (6 bases). CDR3 length equals 13 residues. In germline, CDR1 is SGHTA, CDR2 FQGTGA. V shed 5 bases and J shed 3 bases, with 9 bases lying between them. CDR3 in DNA: TGTGCCAGCAGCCCGGGGGTAACAGATACGCAGTATTTT. This translates into CASSPGVTDTQYF.

This clonotype occurred a few times. This rearrangement joins TRBV20-1 to TRBJ2-3, with 10 bases fitting TRBD2. The CDR3 has 13 residues. The germline CDR1 and CDR2 sequences are DFQATT and SNEGSKA (reference sequence). Germline trimming cut 6 bases from V and 4 bases from J; bases unmatched to any gene: 4. The DNA of the CDR3 is TGCAGTGCCAAGCGGGGGGGGCCAGATACGCAGTATTTT. Translation gives CSAKRGGPDTQYF.

In its sample, this clonotype was seen many times. The chain couples TRBV6-2 or TRBV6-3 to TRBJ2-7, with D unresolved. This CDR3 region has 12 residues. V was cut by 0 bases and J by 6 bases, with 6 bases left in between. From germline, CDR1 is MNHEY and CDR2 SVGEGT. DNA for the CDR3: TGTGCCAGCAGTTACTCTGCCGTCGAGCAGTACTTC. This sequence encodes CASSYSAVEQYF.